One sample yielded the 15 T cell receptor beta chains listed below, sequenced in a study of CXCR3-negative and CXCR3-positive naive CD8 T cells. Study-level findings and limits: The study found more hydrophobic TRB CDR3s in CXCR3-positive naive cells than in CXCR3-negative naive cells.

Preparation of TRB cDNA libraries relied on 5' RACE carrying UMI labels. Each CDR3 protein gets one entry in TCRdb, which reprocessed the 5' RACE reads and gives no DNA. The record lists about 140,000 distinct CDR3 sequences, of which the ten most abundant hold 0.41%. Antigens for these TCRs are unknown. Sequenced: naive CXCR3+ CD8+ T cells from blood. Specified subset: CD45RO-CCR7+CD27+CD95- naive CD8+ T cells expressing CXCR3 (TNR3+). Receptors were obtained from a human donor in good health. Some clones in this sample may be carry-over from other donors' samples.

The CDR3 region is CASSLVVTGPYEQYF. The rearrangement links TRBV28 to TRBJ2-7. CDR1 is MDHEN and CDR2 is SYDVKM in the germline V gene. The CDR3 extends over 15 amino acids. The whole variable domain, remainder taken from reference TRBV28 and TRBJ2-7, is DVKVTQSSRYLVKRTGEKVFLECVQDMDHENMFWYRQDPGLGLRLIYFSYDVKMKEKGDIPEGYSVSREKKERFSLILESASTNQTSMYLCASSLVVTGPYEQYFGPGTRLTVT.

The CDR3 loop reads CASSFDGTGESYEQYF. V usage is TRBV7-9 and J usage is TRBJ2-7; there is no DNA to check the TCRdb D call of TRBD1. The CDR3 runs 16 residues. Germline V CDR1 and CDR2: SEHNR, FQNEAQ (reference sequence). Full variable domain (outside the CDR3, taken from reference TRBV7-9 and TRBJ2-7): DTGVSQNPRHKITKRGQNVTFRCDPISEHNRLYWYRQTLGQGPEFLTYFQNEAQLEKSRLLSDRFSAERPKGSFSTLEIQRTEQGDSAMYLCASSFDGTGESYEQYFGPGTRLTVT.

The chain links TRBV7-9 to TRBJ1-2; TCRdb's assignment of TRBD1 cannot be checked, as there is no DNA. CDR1 SEHNR and CDR2 FQNEAQ come from the germline V gene (reference sequence). The CDR3 is 14 residues long. The CDR3 protein is CASSTGTEHYGYTF.

The chain uses TRBV29-1 and TRBJ2-7; TCRdb's D call, TRBD2, is unchecked because there is no DNA. This CDR3 has 12 residues. CDR1 and CDR2 (germline): SQVTM, ANQGSEA. CDR3 loop: CSVYGRAKEQYF.

This chain connects TRBV30 to TRBJ2-7; lacking DNA, the TRBD1 call made by TCRdb goes unchecked. There are 14 residues in the CDR3. Germline loops: CDR1 GTSNPN, CDR2 SVGIG (reference sequence). CDR3 region: CAWNKQGTAYEQYF. Variable domain in full (rest from reference TRBV30 and TRBJ2-7): SQTIHQWPATLVQPVGSPLSLECTVEGTSNPNLYWYRQAAGRGLQLLFYSVGIGQISSEVPQNLSASRPQDRQFILSSKKLLLSDSGFYLCAWNKQGTAYEQYFGPGTRLTVT.

V and J are TRBV10-3 and TRBJ2-1; the D gene TCRdb calls, TRBD1, cannot be checked with no DNA. The CDR3 consists of 12 residues. Germline assignment: CDR1 ENHRY and CDR2 SYGVKD. CDR3 protein: CAISEGAGEQFF.

The chain has TRBV11-2 and TRBJ2-1; with no DNA, the TCRdb D assignment of TRBD2 cannot be verified. CDR3 length equals 15 residues. Germline V CDR1 and CDR2: SGHAT, FQNNGV. CDR3 region: CASSLGGIAGVEQFF.

J is TRBJ1-5 and V is TRBV19; the D call from TCRdb, TRBD1, cannot be confirmed without DNA. Germline assignment: CDR1 LNHDA and CDR2 SQIVND (reference sequence). There are 14 residues in the CDR3. CDR3 region: CASRAPGSHQPQHF. Combining the CDR3 with reference TRBV19 and TRBJ1-5 gives the whole variable domain DGGITQSPKYLFRKEGQNVTLSCEQNLNHDAMYWYRQDPGQGLRLIYYSQIVNDFQKGDIAEGYSVSREKKESFPLTVTSAQKNPTAFYLCASRAPGSHQPQHFGDGTRLSIL.

The chain joins TRBV7-9 to TRBJ2-2; no DNA is available, so the TRBD1 call from TCRdb remains unchecked. This CDR3 is 17 amino acids long. The germline CDR1 and CDR2 sequences are SEHNR and FQNEAQ (reference sequence). This chain's CDR3 is CASSFPRQSHNTGELFF.

The CDR3 loop is CASSHGEGYEQYF. This sequence joins TRBV4-3 and TRBJ2-7; without DNA, the TCRdb call of TRBD2 cannot be checked. The CDR3 spans 13 residues. Germline-derived CDR1 and CDR2 are LGHNA and YSLEER.

The J gene is TRBJ2-5, the V gene TRBV15; TCRdb reports TRBD1, a call that lacks DNA to check it against. The V gene's germline CDR1 is LNHNV and CDR2 YYDKDF (reference sequence). The CDR3 covers 14 residues. The CDR3 region is CATSGTGMFETQYF.

The chain recombines TRBV21-1 with TRBJ1-5; as DNA is missing, the TRBD1 call by TCRdb cannot be tested. TRBV21-1 is annotated as a pseudogene. The CDR3 is 17 amino acids. CDR3 protein: CASSNPGTHYSNQPQHF.

The CDR3 here is CASSTRQKQETQYF. The gene calls are TRBV7-9 and TRBJ2-5; TCRdb calls TRBD1, which cannot be checked without DNA. The V gene's germline CDR1 is SEHNR and CDR2 FQNEAQ (reference sequence). This CDR3 region has 14 residues.

This chain joins TRBV2 and TRBJ1-1. CDR3 length: 12 amino acids. Germline loops: CDR1 SNHLY, CDR2 FYNNEI. Here the CDR3 reads CASKWGNTEAFF.

The rearrangement uses TRBV7-9 and TRBJ2-7; the D call of TRBD2 rests on TCRdb alone, since no DNA is present to check it. Germline loops: CDR1 SEHNR, CDR2 FQNEAQ (reference sequence). The length of the CDR3 is 15 residues. CDR3 in amino acids: CASSESSGGTYEQYF. Based on the CDR3 plus reference TRBV7-9 and TRBJ2-7, the full variable domain is DTGVSQNPRHKITKRGQNVTFRCDPISEHNRLYWYRQTLGQGPEFLTYFQNEAQLEKSRLLSDRFSAERPKGSFSTLEIQRTEQGDSAMYLCASSESSGGTYEQYFGPGTRLTVT.